The 25 T cell receptor beta chains below come from one sample, sequenced in a study of blood T cell repertoires in COVID-19. Assay used: immunoSEQ multiplex PCR; TCRdb lists only in-frame clones, some missing. The table shows 130,000 or so clones, with approximately 80% occurring only once. The sequenced sample was peripheral blood. All receptors come from a human donor in a cohort sampled during active COVID-19.

The chain recombines TRBV12-3 or TRBV12-4 with TRBJ2-5, with D unresolved. The CDR3 is 12 amino acids. Trimming pared 4 bases from V and 5 bases from J, leaving 8 bases between. The CDR3 sequence is CASSSSLETQYF. The DNA of the CDR3 is TGTGCCAGCAGTTCGAGCCTGGAGACCCAGTACTTC.

The chain combines TRBV27 with TRBJ2-5; perhaps TRBD1 as D (6 bases). The CDR3 length is 15 residues. CDR1 and CDR2 (germline): MNHEY, SMNVEV (reference sequence). The V end was cut by 4 bases, the J end by 5 bases, with 17 bases between. In nucleotides, the CDR3 is TGTGCCAGCAGTTGGACCGTGGGGGCCTGGGAGACCCAGTACTTC. Its protein product is CASSWTVGAWETQYF.

This rearrangement joins TRBV7-2 to TRBJ1-5; 9 bases map to TRBD1. J lost 6 bases, V lost 3 bases, and 9 bases had no gene match. CDR1 SGHTA and CDR2 FQGNSA come from the germline V gene. The CDR3 spans 16 residues. CDR3 sequence (DNA): TGTGCCAGCAGCTTGGCCGGGACAGGGAACCTTCAGCCCCAGCATTTT. It codes for CASSLAGTGNLQPQHF.

J is TRBJ2-1 and V is TRBV6-8, with 10 bases identical to TRBD2. Per germline, CDR1 MNHGY and CDR2 SAAAGT. The CDR3 consists of 13 residues. Germline trimming cut 10 bases from V and 4 bases from J; bases unmatched to any gene: 4. DNA for the CDR3: TGTGCCAATGGGACTAGCGATTACAATGAGCAGTTCTTC. This codes for CANGTSDYNEQFF.

In DNA, the CDR3 is TGTGCCAGCAGCTCTGGGGCAGGGGGAAAAGAGACCCAGTACTTC. Translating gives CASSSGAGGKETQYF. The V and J genes are TRBV9 and TRBJ2-5, with TRBD1 matching 7 bases. The CDR3 length is 15 residues. Germline V gene lookup returns CDR1 SGDLS and CDR2 YYNGEE. Germline trimming cut 4 bases from V and 3 bases from J; bases unmatched to any gene: 9.

The gene calls are TRBV7-5 and TRBJ1-1; TRBD1 reflects the table's D call only, with no check against the DNA. TRBV7-5 is listed as a pseudogene. The CDR3 spans 14 residues. The CDR3 DNA reads as TGTGCCAGAAGCCTAGGGACAGTGAACACTGAAGCTTTCTTT. Protein product: CARSLGTVNTEAFF.

CDR3 in amino acids: CASSLRTGDPEQFF. The CDR3 DNA follows: TGTGCCAGCAGCTTGCGGACAGGGGACCCTGAGCAGTTCTTC. The genes are TRBV7-9 and TRBJ2-1; 9 bases agree with TRBD1. V gave up 3 bases and J gave up 9 bases; unmatched junction bases: 6. Germline-derived CDR1 and CDR2 are SEHNR and FQNEAQ (reference sequence). This CDR3 has 14 amino acids.

CDR3 residues: CASSVIGTSASSYEQYF. CDR3 nucleotide sequence: TGTGCCAGTAGTGTCATCGGGACTAGCGCTTCCTCCTACGAGCAGTACTTC. This chain uses TRBV19 with TRBJ2-7; 10 nucleotides line up with TRBD2. Germline CDR1 is LNHDA and CDR2 is SQIVND (reference sequence). V lost 5 bases and J lost 0; bases outside the gene matches: 10. The length of the CDR3 is 17 residues.

The genes are TRBV19 and TRBJ2-3; 7 positions match TRBD2. CDR1 LNHDA and CDR2 SQIVND come from the germline V gene (reference sequence). V trimming: 4 bases; J trimming: 2 bases; junction bases outside the gene matches: 3. CDR3 length equals 14 residues. For the CDR3, the DNA is TGTGCCAGTAGTAGCGGGAGAGACACAGATACGCAGTATTTT. Its protein product is CASSSGRDTDTQYF.

The J gene is TRBJ2-7, the V gene TRBV3-1 (or the pseudogene TRBV3-2), with a possible D match to TRBD2 (5 bases). The CDR3 spans 17 residues. Germline V gives CDR1 LGHDT, CDR2 YNNKEL (reference sequence). Trimming took 1 base from V and 0 from J, leaving 16 bases between them. The CDR3 reads CASSQGRRAGVSYEQYF. The CDR3, as DNA: TGTGCCAGCAGCCAAGGTCGTCGGGCGGGTGTCTCCTACGAGCAGTACTTC.

The chain links TRBV28 to TRBJ1-5; D gene ambiguous. The length of the CDR3 is 12 residues. Germline V CDR1 and CDR2: MDHEN, SYDVKM. V was trimmed by 3 bases and J by 11 bases, leaving 11 bases between them. The CDR3 loop is CASSFARGAQHF. DNA for the CDR3: TGTGCCAGCAGTTTTGCGCGGGGAGCCCAGCATTTT.

As regards this clone: The sample holds other DNA sequences that translate to the same CDR3. The chain uses TRBV5-1 and TRBJ1-1, with a weak D call TRBD1 (5 bases). There are 14 residues in the CDR3. Germline CDR1 SGHRS, CDR2 YFSETQ. V was shortened by 1 base and J by 2 bases, with 9 bases between the two germline ends. CDR3 sequence reads: CASSLPTGNTEAFF. In DNA, the CDR3 is TGCGCCAGCAGCTTGCCCACAGGAAACACTGAAGCTTTCTTT.

This chain joins TRBV28 and TRBJ1-1, with TRBD1 identical over 7 bases. The germline V gene has CDR1 MDHEN and CDR2 SYDVKM. The V segment lost 7 bases and the J segment 1 base; nucleotides outside the gene matches: 12. CDR3 size: 16 residues. The CDR3 region has the DNA TGTGCCAGCACCTTACCCAGGGGGGTTCGGAACACTGAAGCTTTCTTT. It translates to CASTLPRGVRNTEAFF.

This chain joins TRBV5-5 and TRBJ1-1; D may be TRBD1 (6 bases). V dropped 1 base and J dropped 1 base, with 11 bases sitting between them. The CDR3 covers 15 residues. Germline CDR1 is SGHKS and CDR2 is YYEKEE (reference sequence). This chain's CDR3 is CASSLSGGANTEAFF. In DNA, the CDR3 is TGTGCCAGCAGCTTGTCGGGGGGCGCGAACACTGAAGCTTTCTTT.

The chain uses TRBV4-3 and TRBJ2-3, with D unclear. From germline, CDR1 is LGHNA and CDR2 YSLEER. The V gene lost 0 bases and the J gene lost 1 base, with 8 bases spanning the gap. CDR3 length: 15 amino acids. The DNA of the CDR3 is TGCGCCAGCAGCCAAGAGTTGCAGGGCACAGATACGCAGTATTTT. This encodes CASSQELQGTDTQYF.

V usage is TRBV4-1 and J usage is TRBJ2-3; no definite D call. This CDR3 has 13 amino acids. Germline-derived CDR1 and CDR2 are MGHRA and YSYEKL. Trimming pared 4 bases from V and 3 bases from J, leaving 8 bases between. In nucleotides, the CDR3 is TGCGCCAGCAGCCCGCTAGTGACAGATACGCAGTATTTT. This codes for CASSPLVTDTQYF.

The CDR3 DNA reads as TGCAGCGTTGGGGACAGGAGCTCCTACGAGCAGTACTTC. Amino acids: CSVGDRSSYEQYF. The chain has TRBV29-1 and TRBJ2-7; 8 nucleotides align to TRBD1. Germline V gene sequence: CDR1 SQVTM, CDR2 ANQGSEA. The CDR3 is made up of 13 amino acids. V lost 4 bases to trimming and J lost 0 bases; unmatched junction nucleotides: 2.

The chain joins TRBV6-5 to TRBJ1-5; D perhaps matches TRBD1 (6 bases). The CDR3 has 14 residues. CDR1 and CDR2 (germline): MNHEY, SVGAGI. V was shortened by 6 bases and J by 4 bases, with 13 bases between the two germline ends. The CDR3 DNA sequence: TGTGCCAGCAGCCTGGACAGATCGAATCAGCCCCAGCATTTT. It encodes CASSLDRSNQPQHF.

This rearrangement joins TRBV7-8 to TRBJ1-5; perhaps TRBD1 as D (5 bases). This CDR3 region has 15 residues. Germline V gene data show CDR1 as SGHVS and CDR2 as FQNEAQ. With 1 base removed from V and 3 bases from J, the gap between germline ends came to 10 bases. The CDR3 DNA reads as TGTGCCAGCAGCTTAGTGGCAGGGATCAATCAGCCCCAGCATTTT. Its protein is CASSLVAGINQPQHF. The whole variable domain, remainder taken from reference TRBV7-8 and TRBJ1-5, is GAGVSQSPRYKVAKRGQDVALRCDPISGHVSLFWYQQALGQGPEFLTYFQNEAQLDKSGLPSDRFFAERPEGSVSTLKIQRTQQEDSAVYLCASSLVAGINQPQHFGDGTRLSIL.

This chain joins TRBV5-1 and TRBJ2-2; D is perhaps TRBD1 (6 bases). The CDR3 runs to 15 residues. V lost 4 bases and J 2 bases, leaving 12 bases between the germline ends. The V gene's germline CDR1 is SGHRS and CDR2 YFSETQ. The CDR3 protein is CASSHGTSNTGELFF. Written as DNA, the CDR3 is TGCGCCAGCAGCCACGGGACATCCAACACCGGGGAGCTGTTTTTT. The full variable domain, in which reference TRBV5-1 and TRBJ2-2 provide the parts outside the CDR3, is KAGVTQTPRYLIKTRGQQVTLSCSPISGHRSVSWYQQTPGQGLQFLFEYFSETQRNKGNFPGRFSGRQFSNSRSEMNVSTLELGDSALYLCASSHGTSNTGELFFGEGSRLTVL.

This clone was detected a few times. The chain joins TRBV28 to TRBJ1-6; 7 nucleotides line up with TRBD1. CDR1 and CDR2 (germline): MDHEN, SYDVKM. The CDR3 is 14 amino acids. The V and J ends lost 8 bases and 5 bases, in that order; junction bases with no gene match: 6. The CDR3 DNA reads as TGTGCCAGCGGACAGGTCTCGCATAATTCACCCCTCCACTTT. Protein sequence: CASGQVSHNSPLHF.

CDR3 coding DNA: TGTGCCAGCAGTTCCTCTAGCGGCGTGTATCGCGAGCAGTACTTC. Protein product: CASSSSSGVYREQYF. The V call is TRBV28, the J call TRBJ2-7, with 7 bases matching TRBD2. The CDR3 extends over 15 amino acids. The V gene end was trimmed by 4 bases and the J gene end by 6 bases; junction bases not matched to a gene: 12. The V gene's germline CDR1 is MDHEN and CDR2 SYDVKM.

The gene calls are TRBV18 and TRBJ2-2; D is unclear. V was clipped by 4 bases and J by 6 bases, with 12 bases between them. The germline gives CDR1 KGHSH, CDR2 LQKENI. The CDR3 is made up of 14 amino acids. CDR3 protein: CASSRVAISGELFF. The DNA for the CDR3 is TGTGCCAGCTCACGTGTTGCGATTTCCGGGGAGCTGTTTTTT. Looking up the rest from reference TRBV18 and TRBJ2-2 gives the full variable domain: NAGVMQNPRHLVRRRGQEARLRCSPMKGHSHVYWYRQLPEEGLKFMVYLQKENIIDESGMPKERFSAEFPKEGPSILRIQQVVRGDSAAYFCASSRVAISGELFFGEGSRLTVL.

The CDR3 nucleotides are TGTGCCAGCAGCGTAGGGGCTAGCGGGAGGCCCCTTGCGACAGATACGCAGTATTTT. Its protein product is CASSVGASGRPLATDTQYF. This chain links TRBV9 with TRBJ2-3, with TRBD2 matching 11 bases. Germline V gene lookup returns CDR1 SGDLS and CDR2 YYNGEE. V dropped 0 bases and J dropped 3; count of bases not matched to a gene: 12. The CDR3 loop spans 19 amino acids.

The chain carries TRBV28 and TRBJ2-5; 11 positions agree with TRBD2. The CDR3 contains 18 residues. With V trimmed by 5 bases and J by 1 base, 12 bases remained unmatched. Germline-derived CDR1 and CDR2 are MDHEN and SYDVKM. The CDR3: CASSTPLAGVGTQETQYF. Written as DNA, the CDR3 is TGTGCCAGCAGTACCCCACTAGCGGGAGTGGGGACCCAAGAGACCCAGTACTTC. Full variable domain (rest looked up from reference TRBV28 and TRBJ2-5): DVKVTQSSRYLVKRTGEKVFLECVQDMDHENMFWYRQDPGLGLRLIYFSYDVKMKEKGDIPEGYSVSREKKERFSLILESASTNQTSMYLCASSTPLAGVGTQETQYFGPGTRLLVL.